The 11 T cell receptor beta chains below come from one sample, sequenced in a study of cytomegalovirus exposure and HLA in healthy donors. The repertoire was sequenced with immunoSEQ multiplex PCR; TCRdb's copy has only in-frame clones and lacks some. The table shows around 150,000 clones, with 86% occurring only once. Sequencing was carried out using PBMCs. These receptors all come from a woman under 40 in good health and CMV-seronegative.

The chain joins TRBV4-3 to TRBJ2-7; 8 nucleotides align to TRBD2. The CDR3 is 15 residues long. After removal of 1 base from V and 4 bases from J, the junction contained 6 bases not matched to a gene. The germline CDR1 and CDR2 sequences are LGHNA and YSLEER. CDR3 nucleotides: TGCGCCAGCAGCCAAGGGACTAGCCCTCAGTACGAGCAGTACTTC. Residues: CASSQGTSPQYEQYF.

V is TRBV12-5 and J is TRBJ2-2, with D tentatively TRBD1 (5 bases). V shed 4 bases and J shed 6 bases, with 9 bases lying between them. Looked up from germline, CDR1 is LGHNT and CDR2 is FRNRAP. The CDR3 has 13 amino acids. The CDR3 loop reads CASGWSGSGELFF. CDR3 in DNA: TGTGCTAGTGGTTGGTCAGGGTCCGGGGAGCTGTTTTTT.

V usage is TRBV7-8 and J usage is TRBJ2-5, with D perhaps being TRBD1 or TRBD2 (5 bases each). CDR3 length: 16 amino acids. V lost 1 base and J 1 base, leaving 13 bases between the germline ends. The V gene's germline CDR1 is SGHVS and CDR2 FQNEAQ. The DNA for the CDR3 is TGTGCCAGCAGCTTAGAGGGGCGGGCGATCCAAGAGACCCAGTACTTC. Its translation is CASSLEGRAIQETQYF.

This clone was detected once. CDR3 nucleotides: TGTGCCAGCAGTTACTCAGGCGGTGGCTACACCTTC. The encoded protein is CASSYSGGGYTF. The genes are TRBV6-6 and TRBJ1-2; D not resolved. The germline V and J ends were trimmed by 0 bases and 7 bases, with 6 bases remaining between them. CDR3 length: 12 amino acids. Germline-derived CDR1 and CDR2 are MNHNY and SVGAGI (reference sequence).

The rearrangement links TRBV27 to TRBJ2-7; 9 bases agree with TRBD1. V dropped 0 bases and J dropped 4; count of bases not matched to a gene: 7. Germline CDR1 reads MNHEY; CDR2 reads SMNVEV (reference sequence). This CDR3 comprises 16 residues. The CDR3 DNA sequence: TGTGCCAGCAGTTTATCAAGGGGACAGGGCCAATACGAGCAGTACTTC. Its protein is CASSLSRGQGQYEQYF.

The CDR3 nucleotides read TGCGCCAGCAGCTTGGCCGCATTAGCGGGCACAGATACGCAGTATTTT. Translation: CASSLAALAGTDTQYF. V usage is TRBV5-1 and J usage is TRBJ2-3; D possibly corresponds to TRBD2 (6 bases). The CDR3 runs to 16 residues. Per germline, CDR1 SGHRS and CDR2 YFSETQ. V lost 0 bases and J 1 base, leaving 12 bases between the germline ends.

The CDR3 here is CASSLAGGDGIKNTEAFF. In DNA, the CDR3 is TGTGCCAGCAGCTTAGCTGGGGGAGACGGGATTAAGAACACTGAAGCTTTCTTT. V gene TRBV7-8 combines with J gene TRBJ1-1, with D maybe TRBD1 (5 bases). Per the germline V gene, CDR1 is SGHVS and CDR2 is FQNEAQ. The V gene lost 0 bases and the J gene lost 1 base, with 18 bases spanning the gap. The CDR3 runs to 18 residues.

The chain joins TRBV6-5 to TRBJ2-2; a weak D match, TRBD2 (5 bases). Germline lookup yields CDR1 MNHEY and CDR2 SVGAGI. Trimming cost V 3 bases and J 8 bases, with 13 bases left between them. CDR3 size: 14 residues. The CDR3 DNA is TGTGCCAGCAGTTATTCGGGAAAGGATGGGGAGCTGTTTTTT. This codes for CASSYSGKDGELFF.

V usage is TRBV27 and J usage is TRBJ2-6; D not certain. The V gene's germline CDR1 is MNHEY and CDR2 SMNVEV (reference sequence). This CDR3 is 13 amino acids long. The V end was cut by 3 bases, the J end by 6 bases, with 6 bases between. In nucleotides, the CDR3 is TGTGCCAGCAGTTTTTATCAGGCCAACGTCCTGACTTTC. Protein product: CASSFYQANVLTF.

The V gene is TRBV5-4, the J gene TRBJ2-7; TRBD1 agrees at 9 bases. Germline CDR1 reads SGHNT; CDR2 reads YYREEE (reference sequence). Trimming cost V 2 bases and J 4 bases; bases outside gene matches: 7. CDR3 size: 15 residues. The CDR3 DNA follows: TGTGCCAGCAGCTTTAGACCGGGACAGGGATACGAGCAGTACTTC. Its translation is CASSFRPGQGYEQYF. Full variable domain (outside the CDR3, taken from reference TRBV5-4 and TRBJ2-7): ETGVTQSPTHLIKTRGQQVTLRCSSQSGHNTVSWYQQALGQGPQFIFQYYREEENGRGNFPPRFSGLQFPNYSSELNVNALELDDSALYLCASSFRPGQGYEQYFGPGTRLTVT.

The rearrangement joins TRBV7-9 to TRBJ2-7, with 7 bases that match TRBD1. Germline CDR1 and CDR2: SEHNR and FQNEAQ (reference sequence). The J segment lost 5 bases and the V segment lost 5 bases, leaving 12 bases of the junction unmatched. The CDR3 has 15 residues. In DNA form, the CDR3 reads TGTGCCAGCAGCACCAACAACAGGGGTACCCACGAGCAGTACTTC. Encoded protein: CASSTNNRGTHEQYF. Looking up the rest from reference TRBV7-9 and TRBJ2-7 gives the full variable domain: DTGVSQNPRHKITKRGQNVTFRCDPISEHNRLYWYRQTLGQGPEFLTYFQNEAQLEKSRLLSDRFSAERPKGSFSTLEIQRTEQGDSAMYLCASSTNNRGTHEQYFGPGTRLTVT.